These T cell receptor beta chains were read from a single sample in a study of CD8+ T cells in alopecia areata. Repertoires were generated with immunoSEQ multiplex PCR, while TCRdb's copy carries only in-frame clones and drops some. This table holds 55,000 to 65,000 clones, 40% to 50% found once. Sequencing used NKG2D-low CD8+ T cells sorted from blood. These receptors originate from a human donor with alopecia areata. The CDR3 runs from the conserved cysteine through the conserved F or W. The D gene is left open where the match is weak. Clone size is shown for a subset of rows, as once, few, many or a class of expanded clone.

>-|TRBV9|-|TRBJ2-7
CASSVERGVPTYEQYF
TGTGCCAGCAGCGTAGAGCGAGGCGTGCCTACCTACGAGCAGTACTTC
>-|TRBV5-6|-|TRBJ2-7
CASGTADSTYEQYF
TGTGCCAGCGGGACGGCCGACAGCACCTACGAGCAGTACTTC
>-|TRBV5-6|-|TRBJ2-2
CASSLQERSPTGELFF
TGTGCCAGCAGCTTACAAGAGCGGTCCCCCACGGGGGAGCTGTTTTTT
>few|TRBV7-3|-|TRBJ1-1
CASSPGVGAPNTEAFF
TGTGCCAGCAGCCCAGGGGTAGGCGCACCGAACACTGAAGCTTTCTTT
>-|TRBV2|-|TRBJ2-5
CASSDFGKSGETQYF
TGTGCCAGCAGTGATTTTGGGAAGTCAGGAGAGACCCAGTACTTC
>once|TRBV5-1|-|TRBJ2-5
CASSADRDETQYF
TGCGCCAGCAGCGCTGACCGGGATGAGACCCAGTACTTC
>once|TRBV7-2|TRBD2|TRBJ2-2
CASSLSPWLAGPDGELFF
TGTGCCAGCAGTCTTTCCCCTTGGCTAGCGGGTCCGGACGGGGAGCTGTTTTTT
>few|TRBV5-6|-|TRBJ2-7
CASTLRQVPYEQYF
TGTGCCAGCACCCTGAGACAGGTGCCCTACGAGCAGTACTTC
>-|TRBV23-1|TRBD1|TRBJ1-2
CASAGGGGDGYTF
TGCGCCAGCGCGGGAGGGGGCGGAGATGGCTACACCTTC
>-|TRBV29-1|TRBD1|TRBJ1-2
CSARGAYGYTF
TGCAGCGCCAGGGGGGCCTATGGCTACACCTTC
>once|TRBV29-1|TRBD1|TRBJ1-5
CSVGDRVDQPQHF
TGCAGCGTGGGGGACAGGGTCGATCAGCCCCAGCATTTT
>-|TRBV4-3|TRBD1|TRBJ2-7
CASSQAPGQADEQYF
TGCGCCAGCAGCCAAGCCCCGGGACAGGCTGACGAGCAGTACTTC
>-|TRBV29-1|-|TRBJ2-3
CSVVEGPGGTDTQYF
TGCAGCGTTGTGGAGGGGCCAGGGGGCACAGATACGCAGTATTTT
>-|TRBV19|TRBD1|TRBJ2-1
CASSSATGSLGEQFF
TGTGCCAGTAGTTCCGCGACAGGGAGTCTTGGCGAGCAGTTCTTC
>few|TRBV28|TRBD2|TRBJ2-7
CASSLFGGGSYEQYF
TGTGCCAGCAGTTTGTTCGGCGGGGGGTCCTACGAGCAGTACTTC
>few|TRBV29-1|-|TRBJ1-1
CSAVPGTTEAFF
TGCAGCGCGGTCCCAGGTACCACTGAAGCTTTCTTT
>-|TRBV7-9|TRBD1|TRBJ2-7
CASSPTGLNEQYF
TGTGCCAGCAGTCCGACAGGGCTCAACGAGCAGTACTTC
>-|TRBV2|TRBD1|TRBJ1-2
CASSEFRTGGPYGYTF
TGTGCCAGCAGTGAATTTAGGACAGGGGGCCCCTATGGCTACACCTTC
>-|TRBV6-5|-|TRBJ2-5
CASSYSQETQYF
TGTGCCAGCAGTTACTCACAAGAGACCCAGTACTTC
>-|TRBV27|-|TRBJ2-7
CASSTDWDLREQYF
TGTGCCAGCAGTACCGATTGGGACCTTAGGGAGCAGTACTTC
>few|TRBV7-9|TRBD2|TRBJ2-1
CASSIGFGGDWFF
TGTGCCAGCTCGATAGGATTCGGGGGGGATTGGTTCTTC
>few|TRBV6-5|-|TRBJ2-1
CASRPTLNSYNEQFF
TGTGCCAGCAGACCTACACTCAATTCCTACAATGAGCAGTTCTTC